One sample yielded the 17 T cell receptor beta chains listed below, sequenced in a study of spatial heterogeneity in lung cancer. Findings and caveats of the study: Tumor mutation count correlated with how many alpha and beta TCRs expanded intratumorally.

Which antigens these TCRs recognize remains unknown. Each CDR3 protein gets one entry after TCRdb re-called the 5' RACE reads with MiXCR. The top ten clones hold roughly 70% of a sample with some 400 distinct CDR3 sequences, approximately 15% of them seen once. Time point here: sample taken at primary tumor resection. Material: lung tumor tissue, obtained at surgery. The source is a male donor with early-stage non-small cell lung cancer.

By sample share, this clonotype is large. The rearrangement uses TRBV6-1 and TRBJ2-1; TRBD2 is a possible D gene (5 bases). CDR3 length equals 15 residues. CDR1 is MNHNS, CDR2 SASEGT, per germline. The germline V and J ends were trimmed by 4 bases and 10 bases, with 20 bases remaining between them. CDR3: CASSVGRRSGYEQFF. In DNA form, the CDR3 reads TGTGCCAGCAGTGTAGGAAGGAGGTCTGGTTACGAGCAGTTCTTC.

In its sample, this clonotype was seen a few times. The chain recombines TRBV30 with TRBJ2-2; 7 positions agree with TRBD2. Germline V gene data show CDR1 as GTSNPN and CDR2 as SVGIG (reference sequence). Trimming removed 3 bases from V and 2 bases from J; junction bases left unmatched: 3. There are 14 residues in the CDR3. This CDR3 is CAWSASGNTGELFF. The CDR3, as DNA: TGTGCCTGGAGCGCTAGCGGTAACACCGGGGAGCTGTTTTTT.

By sample fraction, this clonotype is large. The chain is built from TRBV28 and TRBJ2-7; unclear D gene. Germline V CDR1 and CDR2: MDHEN, SYDVKM. This CDR3 contains 13 residues. V was pared by 2 bases and J by 3 bases, with 8 bases between. The CDR3 protein is CASSLIRYYEQYF. The DNA for the CDR3 is TGTGCCAGCAGTTTAATACGGTACTACGAGCAGTACTTC.

The chain carries TRBV2 and TRBJ1-1, with D perhaps matching TRBD1 (5 bases). The germline gives CDR1 SNHLY, CDR2 FYNNEI. V lost 6 bases and J lost 6, with 14 bases in between. The CDR3 sequence is 13 residues long. The CDR3 DNA follows: TGTGCCAGCAGGATAGCAAGGGACCCTGAAGCTTTCTTT. Its protein is CASRIARDPEAFF.

By proportion, this clonotype is large. The V and J genes are TRBV18 and TRBJ1-5, with D possibly being TRBD1 (5 bases). From germline, CDR1 is KGHSH and CDR2 LQKENI. This CDR3 is built from 13 residues. Trimming cost V 3 bases and J 5 bases, with 8 bases left between them. The CDR3 is CASSPDRDQPQHF. The CDR3 nucleotides are TGTGCCAGCTCACCCGACAGAGATCAGCCCCAGCATTTT.

This clonotype has just a few counts. The chain employs TRBV10-1 and TRBJ1-2; the D is unclear. The V gene's germline CDR1 is WNHNN and CDR2 SYGVQD (reference sequence). V lost 8 bases and J lost 0, with 19 bases in between. CDR3 length: 16 amino acids. CDR3 nucleotide sequence: TGCGCCAGCCCCTGCCCTCGACTCCCCGCTAACTATGGCTACACCTTC. Protein product: CASPCPRLPANYGYTF.

The genes are TRBV5-1 and TRBJ1-2; D gene uncertain. The V gene's germline CDR1 is SGHRS and CDR2 YFSETQ. This CDR3 spans 16 amino acids. Trimming took 0 bases from V and 4 from J, leaving 16 bases between them. This chain's CDR3 is CASSLDKALHPYGYTF. The CDR3 region has the DNA TGCGCCAGCAGCTTGGACAAGGCCCTTCACCCCTATGGCTACACCTTC.

By its share, this clonotype is large (0.1 to 1%). The rearrangement links TRBV24-1 to TRBJ2-3; 13 bases line up with TRBD2. The CDR3 has 19 amino acids. Germline V gene lookup returns CDR1 KGHDR and CDR2 SFDVKD. With 0 bases clipped from V and 2 bases from J, the junction kept 7 bases outside the gene matches. The CDR3 DNA follows: TGTGCCACCAGTGATTTGGAAGGACTAGCGGGGGCCATCACAGATACGCAGTATTTT. Protein product: CATSDLEGLAGAITDTQYF.

This clonotype was counted between two and nine times. The chain links TRBV3-1 to TRBJ2-2, with 8 nucleotides matching TRBD2. J gave up 2 bases and V 0 bases, and 11 bases lay outside the gene matches. This CDR3 contains 19 residues. Germline assignment: CDR1 LGHDT and CDR2 YNNKEL (reference sequence). CDR3 amino acids: CASSQEGQWSGSNTGELFF. In DNA form, the CDR3 reads TGTGCCAGCAGCCAAGAGGGGCAGTGGAGCGGGAGTAACACCGGGGAGCTGTTTTTT.

By sample share, this clonotype is large. J is TRBJ1-1 and V is TRBV12-3 or TRBV12-4; TRBD1 might be the D (6 bases). This CDR3 contains 17 residues. Trimming cost V 3 bases and J 3 bases, with 20 bases left between them. The CDR3 loop reads CASSFQATGAHHTEAFF. The DNA of the CDR3 is TGTGCCAGCAGTTTCCAAGCCACGGGGGCTCATCACACTGAAGCTTTCTTT.

V usage is TRBV28 and J usage is TRBJ1-3; D is ambiguous. This CDR3 is built from 13 residues. Per germline, CDR1 MDHEN and CDR2 SYDVKM. The germline V and J ends were trimmed by 1 base and 4 bases, with 5 bases remaining between them. CDR3 DNA: TGTGCCAGCAGTTTATCGGAAGGAAACACCATATATTTT. The encoded protein is CASSLSEGNTIYF.

Relative to its sample, this clonotype is large. This chain uses TRBV10-3 with TRBJ1-2; D not certain. Germline assignment: CDR1 ENHRY and CDR2 SYGVKD. V gave up 3 bases and J gave up 5 bases, with 7 bases separating them. CDR3 length equals 12 residues. The CDR3 protein is CAISETEYGYTF. The CDR3 region has the DNA TGTGCCATCAGTGAAACAGAATATGGCTACACCTTC.

This clonotype has only a few counts. The chain's CDR3 is CAWRLGGYTDTQYF. CDR3 bases: TGTGCCTGGAGGTTGGGAGGGTACACAGATACGCAGTATTTT. J is TRBJ2-3 and V is TRBV30; 7 bases line up with TRBD2. V gave up 3 bases and J gave up 2 bases; unmatched junction bases: 5. The V gene's germline CDR1 is GTSNPN and CDR2 SVGIG (reference sequence). This CDR3 is built from 14 residues.

This clonotype has a handful of counts. The chain is built from TRBV5-6 and TRBJ2-2; D is unclear. V dropped 2 bases and J dropped 1 base, with 9 bases sitting between them. This CDR3 has 15 amino acids. Germline-derived CDR1 and CDR2 are SGHDT and YYEEEE. CDR3 sequence reads: CASSLWGLNTGELFF. The CDR3 DNA sequence: TGTGCCAGCAGCTTATGGGGTCTGAACACCGGGGAGCTGTTTTTT.

This clonotype is large in the sample. V gene TRBV6-6 combines with J gene TRBJ1-1; D is uncertain. V lost 2 bases, J lost 4 bases, and 11 bases lay in between. Germline V gene data show CDR1 as MNHNY and CDR2 as SVGAGI (reference sequence). The CDR3 is 14 residues long. CDR3 sequence (DNA): TGTGCCAGCAGTTACGAACGAGGCGTCACTGAAGCTTTCTTT. Translation: CASSYERGVTEAFF.

This clonotype qualifies as large (0.1 to 1%). CDR3 bases: TGTGCCTGGAGTGACCTTAGCGGGAGAATGGAAGAGACCCAGTACTTC. This codes for CAWSDLSGRMEETQYF. This sequence joins TRBV30 and TRBJ2-5, with 9 bases matching TRBD2. Germline V CDR1 and CDR2: GTSNPN, SVGIG (reference sequence). V was clipped by 1 base and J by 3 bases; unmatched bases: 9. The CDR3 totals 16 residues. Variable domain in full (rest from reference TRBV30 and TRBJ2-5): SQTIHQWPATLVQPVGSPLSLECTVEGTSNPNLYWYRQAAGRGLQLLFYSVGIGQISSEVPQNLSASRPQDRQFILSSKKLLLSDSGFYLCAWSDLSGRMEETQYFGPGTRLLVL.

V and J are TRBV11-2 and TRBJ2-1, with D perhaps matching TRBD1 or TRBD2 (6 bases each). V was clipped by 5 bases and J by 7 bases, with 27 bases between them. Germline CDR1 SGHAT, CDR2 FQNNGV. The CDR3 is 18 residues long. CDR3 DNA sequence: TGTGCCAGCAGCAACTTGGGGGGCCCCGGGGTACGAGAAAATGAGCAGTTCTTC. Amino acids: CASSNLGGPGVRENEQFF.